The 26 T cell receptor beta chains in this list originate from one sample, sequenced in a study of shared clonotypes between healthy human individuals. Sequencing used immunoSEQ multiplex PCR; TCRdb keeps in-frame clones, though not all of them. The table includes hundreds of thousands of clones, around 73% detected once. Sequenced material: memory CD4+ T cells sorted from blood. Described subset: CD45RA-negative fraction. All receptors derive from a woman aged 25 to 39 in good health.

This chain connects TRBV27 to TRBJ1-4; 7 bases are shared with TRBD1. J lost 8 bases, V lost 3 bases, and 9 bases had no gene match. Germline V gives CDR1 MNHEY, CDR2 SMNVEV (reference sequence). This CDR3 region has 15 residues. CDR3 DNA sequence: TGTGCCAGCAGTTTTGTAGGGGACAGCAAGGAAAAACTGTTTTTT. Its translation: CASSFVGDSKEKLFF. The variable domain in full, with the rest retrieved from reference TRBV27 and TRBJ1-4, is EAQVTQNPRYLITVTGKKLTVTCSQNMNHEYMSWYRQDPGLGLRQIYYSMNVEVTDKGDVPEGYKVSRKEKRNFPLILESPSPNQTSLYFCASSFVGDSKEKLFFGSGTQLSVL.

As for this clone: Other DNA sequences in this sample translate to the same CDR3. V usage is TRBV28 and J usage is TRBJ2-6; D unclear. V lost 7 bases and J 4 bases, leaving 5 bases between the germline ends. Germline lookup yields CDR1 MDHEN and CDR2 SYDVKM. CDR3 length: 12 residues. The DNA for the CDR3 is TGTGCCAGCACCTCCGGGGCCAACGTCCTGACTTTC. Translating gives CASTSGANVLTF.

This chain joins TRBV6-5 and TRBJ2-5, with D hard to call. The CDR3 loop spans 14 amino acids. The V gene's germline CDR1 is MNHEY and CDR2 SVGAGI. V was shortened by 2 bases and J by 2 bases, with 9 bases between the two germline ends. The CDR3 loop reads CASSYGSVQETQYF. Here the CDR3 DNA reads TGTGCCAGCAGTTACGGATCAGTACAAGAGACCCAGTACTTC.

This clone was seen many times. This chain uses TRBV6-1 with TRBJ1-1; 8 bases agree with TRBD1. V lost 2 bases to trimming and J lost 10 bases; unmatched junction nucleotides: 6. The CDR3 consists of 13 residues. Germline V gives CDR1 MNHNS, CDR2 SASEGT. CDR3 loop: CASSERGQGRAFF. CDR3 sequence (DNA): TGTGCCAGCAGTGAAAGAGGACAGGGAAGAGCTTTCTTT.

This clone was detected once. The chain links TRBV4-2 to TRBJ1-2; possible D gene TRBD1, 6 bases. CDR1 and CDR2 from the germline V gene are LGHNA and YNFKEQ. The V gene lost 0 bases and the J gene lost 2 bases, with 10 bases spanning the gap. This CDR3 has 15 residues. The DNA for the CDR3 is TGTGCCAGCAGCCAAGATCCCCAGGGGAACTATGGCTACACCTTC. This translates into CASSQDPQGNYGYTF.

This clone has a handful of counts. This chain uses TRBV11-1 with TRBJ1-1; unclear D gene. The V end was cut by 5 bases, the J end by 3 bases, with 7 bases between. The CDR3 has 12 amino acids. Germline-derived CDR1 and CDR2 are SGHAT and FQDESV (reference sequence). CDR3 in amino acids: CASSRRDTEAFF. The CDR3, as DNA: TGTGCCAGCAGCCGACGGGACACTGAAGCTTTCTTT.

This rearrangement joins TRBV30 to TRBJ2-5; 10 bases match TRBD1. This CDR3 comprises 13 residues. The germline gives CDR1 GTSNPN, CDR2 SVGIG (reference sequence). The CDR3 sequence: CAGGRQGAWEQYF. The CDR3 DNA is TGTGCAGGTGGCCGACAGGGGGCTTGGGAGCAGTACTTC.

In regard to this clone: One junction end disagrees with the germline gene, perhaps due to a read error. The same CDR3 can be traced to other DNA sequences in this sample. The CDR3 DNA reads TGTGCCAGCAGTTTCGGGGGTTACACCGAAGCTTTCTTT. Amino acid sequence: CASSFGGYTEAFF. The chain uses TRBV27 and TRBJ1-1, with a tentative D call TRBD1 (5 bases). This CDR3 comprises 13 residues. The germline V gene encodes CDR1 MNHEY and CDR2 SMNVEV (reference sequence).

J is TRBJ2-7 and V is TRBV29-1; 7 bases line up with TRBD1. CDR3 length: 13 residues. Germline assignment: CDR1 SQVTM and CDR2 ANQGSEA. V lost 4 bases, J lost 3 bases, and 6 bases stayed unmatched. CDR3 nucleotides: TGCAGCGTTGCATCACAGGGGAACTACGAGCAGTACTTC. Translation gives CSVASQGNYEQYF.

This clone was seen a single time. The same CDR3 also results from other DNA sequences found in this sample. CDR3 sequence: CASSPGGNYGYTF. CDR3 nucleotides: TGTGCCAGCAGCCCAGGGGGGAACTATGGCTACACCTTC. This chain uses TRBV11-2 with TRBJ1-2, with 7 positions matching TRBD1. The CDR3 spans 13 residues. V shed 5 bases and J 2 bases; nucleotides not matched to a gene: 2. Germline CDR1 is SGHAT and CDR2 is FQNNGV.

V usage is TRBV5-4 and J usage is TRBJ2-7, with TRBD2 matching over 8 bases. J lost 5 bases, V lost 1 base, and 2 bases had no gene match. CDR3 size: 13 residues. Per germline, CDR1 SGHNT and CDR2 YYREEE (reference sequence). The CDR3 sequence is CASSLFSGNEQYF. In DNA, the CDR3 is TGTGCCAGCAGCTTGTTTAGCGGGAACGAGCAGTACTTC.

The V call is TRBV12-2, the J call TRBJ2-7; the D call in the table, TRBD1, was not verified against the DNA. TRBV12-2 is a listed pseudogene. This CDR3 has 16 residues. The CDR3 here is CASRPTSSQVLREQYF. CDR3 DNA: TGTGCAAGTCGCCCAACCTCGTCCCAGGTCCTTCGGGAGCAGTACTTC.

The J gene is TRBJ2-7, the V gene TRBV4-2; 7 bases are a match to TRBD2. This CDR3 is built from 14 residues. The trim removed 2 bases at V and 2 bases at J, leaving 3 bases unmatched. The germline V gene has CDR1 LGHNA and CDR2 YNFKEQ. This CDR3 is CASSQQAGPYEQYF. The CDR3, as DNA: TGTGCCAGCAGCCAACAAGCGGGACCCTACGAGCAGTACTTC.

The chain employs TRBV9 and TRBJ2-1; D gene unclear. The CDR3 is 13 residues long. V gave up 0 bases and J gave up 12 bases, with 13 bases separating them. Germline CDR1 is SGDLS and CDR2 is YYNGEE. The chain's CDR3 is CASSVAEATWQFF. In DNA form, the CDR3 reads TGTGCCAGCAGCGTAGCTGAGGCCACCTGGCAGTTCTTC.

This clone was seen a few times. The chain employs TRBV4-2 and TRBJ2-6; D gene unclear. CDR1 is LGHNA, CDR2 YNFKEQ, per germline. CDR3 length: 16 amino acids. V lost 1 base, J lost 0 bases, and 7 bases lay in between. The CDR3 here is CASSQVEASGANVLTF. The CDR3 DNA sequence: TGTGCCAGCAGCCAAGTAGAGGCCTCTGGGGCCAACGTCCTGACTTTC.

This clone has a single count. The chain has TRBV13 and TRBJ1-1; maybe TRBD1 (5 bases). The CDR3 is made up of 16 amino acids. V was trimmed by 3 bases and J by 5 bases, leaving 19 bases between them. The V gene's germline CDR1 is PRHDT and CDR2 FYEKMQ (reference sequence). The CDR3: CASSFGRVGVGTEAFF. In nucleotides, the CDR3 is TGTGCCAGCAGCTTTGGACGGGTAGGGGTTGGTACTGAAGCTTTCTTT.

The chain combines TRBV5-1 with TRBJ2-7, with 11 bases that match TRBD2. Per germline, CDR1 SGHRS and CDR2 YFSETQ. The V segment lost 4 bases and the J segment 6 bases; nucleotides outside the gene matches: 9. The CDR3 totals 15 residues. The CDR3 here is CASSGGTSGRGEQYF. CDR3 nucleotides: TGCGCCAGCAGCGGGGGGACTAGCGGTAGGGGCGAGCAGTACTTC.

Concerning this clone itself: The same CDR3 is also encoded by other DNA sequences in this sample. The rearrangement joins TRBV28 to TRBJ1-5, with a tentative D call TRBD1 (6 bases). CDR3 size: 13 residues. Trimming left V 3 bases short and J 4 bases short, with 7 bases between. Germline V gene sequence: CDR1 MDHEN, CDR2 SYDVKM. The CDR3 DNA reads as TGTGCCAGCAGTTTCCAGGGGAATCAGCCCCAGCATTTT. It translates to CASSFQGNQPQHF. Full variable domain (remainder filled in from reference TRBV28 and TRBJ1-5): DVKVTQSSRYLVKRTGEKVFLECVQDMDHENMFWYRQDPGLGLRLIYFSYDVKMKEKGDIPEGYSVSREKKERFSLILESASTNQTSMYLCASSFQGNQPQHFGDGTRLSIL.

The chain is built from TRBV7-8 and TRBJ1-2; tentatively, D is TRBD1 (5 bases). V gave up 5 bases and J gave up 2 bases, with 15 bases separating them. The CDR3 is 15 amino acids. From germline, CDR1 is SGHVS and CDR2 FQNEAQ. CDR3 amino acids: CASSSRQFANYGYTF. CDR3 nucleotide sequence: TGTGCCAGCAGCAGTCGACAGTTTGCCAACTATGGCTACACCTTC.

The chain is built from TRBV7-8 and TRBJ1-2, with 7 positions matching TRBD1. Trimming removed 1 base from V and 4 bases from J; junction bases left unmatched: 12. The CDR3 is 17 amino acids. Germline values: CDR1 SGHVS, CDR2 FQNEAQ. Here the CDR3 reads CASSLEGARYSSYGYTF. The CDR3 DNA reads as TGTGCCAGCAGCTTAGAGGGGGCCCGGTATTCATCCTATGGCTACACCTTC.

The CDR3: CASSAGQIQETQYF. The CDR3 nucleotides are TGTGCCAGCAGTGCGGGACAGATACAAGAGACCCAGTACTTC. The rearrangement joins TRBV27 to TRBJ2-5, with a possible D match to TRBD1 (7 bases). Deletions cut 5 bases from V and 2 bases from J, with 12 bases between. The CDR3 is made up of 14 amino acids. Germline lookup yields CDR1 MNHEY and CDR2 SMNVEV (reference sequence).

This clone was counted a few times. V and J are TRBV5-4 and TRBJ2-7; 14 positions match TRBD2. After removal of 4 bases from V and 6 bases from J, the junction contained 9 bases not matched to a gene. The length of the CDR3 is 16 residues. Germline V gene data show CDR1 as SGHNT and CDR2 as YYREEE (reference sequence). CDR3 coding DNA: TGTGCCAGCAGCCACCCGACTAGCGGGAGGGCCACCGAGCAGTACTTC. Protein product: CASSHPTSGRATEQYF.

Concerning this clone: This could be a read error, since a much larger clone is one nucleotide away. Other DNA sequences in the sample encode the same CDR3. J is TRBJ1-4 and V is TRBV5-1; the match to TRBD1 covers 8 bases. CDR1 is SGHRS, CDR2 YFSETQ, per germline. After removal of 4 bases from V and 1 base from J, the junction contained 3 bases not matched to a gene. This CDR3 spans 15 amino acids. DNA of the CDR3: TGCGCCAGCAGCCCCGGACAGGGAACTAATGAAAAACTGTTTTTT. This translates into CASSPGQGTNEKLFF.

The J gene is TRBJ1-2, the V gene TRBV7-9, with D unclear. The V end lost 2 bases, the J end lost 4 bases, and 8 bases lay between the germline ends. CDR3 length: 13 residues. The germline CDR1 and CDR2 sequences are SEHNR and FQNEAQ (reference sequence). The CDR3 loop is CASSLWTPYGYTF. The CDR3 region has the DNA TGTGCCAGCAGCTTATGGACCCCCTATGGCTACACCTTC.

DNA of the CDR3: TGTGCCAGCAGTTCAGGACAGGGTAACACCATATATTTT. This sequence encodes CASSSGQGNTIYF. The V gene is TRBV28, the J gene TRBJ1-3, with TRBD1 identical over 8 bases. Germline assignment: CDR1 MDHEN and CDR2 SYDVKM. CDR3 length equals 13 residues. J was trimmed by 7 bases and V by 4 bases; bases with no gene match: 3. Supplemented by reference TRBV28 and TRBJ1-3, the full variable domain reads DVKVTQSSRYLVKRTGEKVFLECVQDMDHENMFWYRQDPGLGLRLIYFSYDVKMKEKGDIPEGYSVSREKKERFSLILESASTNQTSMYLCASSSGQGNTIYFGEGSWLTVV.

Regarding this clone: This could be a read error, since a much larger clone is one nucleotide away. The V call is TRBV30, the J call TRBJ1-5; TRBD1 might be the D (6 bases). CDR1 and CDR2 from the germline V gene are GTSNPN and SVGIG (reference sequence). The CDR3 is 11 amino acids. The V and J ends lost 7 bases and 6 bases respectively, with 10 bases between them. The CDR3 is CAYCRGQPQHF. As DNA, the CDR3 is TGTGCCTATTGCAGGGGTCAGCCCCAGCATTTT.